The clone carrying this T cell receptor (beta chain) turned up a few times. Its antigen is not identified. Generation of TCR cDNA used 5'RACE template switching (which added a universal primer site and UMIs). MiXCR, applied by TCRdb to the 5' RACE reads, yields one record per CDR3 protein. The data contain roughly 400,000 distinct CDR3 sequences, about 19% of them singletons. The germline V and J ends were trimmed by 0 bases and 2 bases, with 6 bases remaining between them. The CDR3 contains 14 residues. Germline values: CDR1 SGHTA, CDR2 FQGNSA. The entry originates in a study of T cells after yellow fever vaccination. General study points: Booster samples showed a return of most primary-vaccination clones (approximately 96% CD4, 88% CD8). A faster peak, day 5 versus 15, was reached by the weaker secondary response.

The material was PBMCs, obtained before the yellow fever booster vaccination. The rearrangement links TRBV7-2 to TRBJ2-3; D is ambiguous. The sequence was obtained from a man between 18 and 35 years old who received the YFV17D yellow fever vaccine. The DNA for the CDR3 is TGTGCCAGCAGCTTAGCCGTTTTCACAGATACGCAGTATTTT. Its protein is CASSLAVFTDTQYF.